The 23 T cell receptor beta chains below all came from one sample that was sequenced in a study of shared clonotypes between healthy human individuals. Profiled with immunoSEQ multiplex PCR; TCRdb holds only in-frame clones, not every one. This sample carries 600,000 to 800,000 clones, 55% to 75% of them seen once, and the ten largest clones take approximately 1.8%. Sequences were obtained from memory CD4+ T cells sorted from blood. Documented subset: CD45RA-negative fraction. Receptor source: a woman in her twenties or thirties in good health.

The chain carries TRBV28 and TRBJ1-1, with TRBD1 as a possible D gene (6 bases). The CDR3 has 15 amino acids. V was trimmed by 6 bases and J by 1 base, leaving 15 bases between them. CDR1 is MDHEN, CDR2 SYDVKM, per germline. CDR3 sequence reads: CASRNDGQRNTEAFF. The CDR3 DNA reads TGTGCCAGCAGGAACGACGGACAGCGGAACACTGAAGCTTTCTTT.

Remarks on this clone: The identical CDR3 is also encoded by other nucleotide sequences in the sample. The chain joins TRBV28 to TRBJ1-5; D uncertain. V was pared by 2 bases and J by 5 bases, with 4 bases between. Germline CDR1 MDHEN, CDR2 SYDVKM. The CDR3 length is 12 residues. CDR3 bases: TGTGCCAGCAGTTTAATCTATCAGCCCCAGCATTTT. Residues: CASSLIYQPQHF.

V gene TRBV19 combines with J gene TRBJ1-6, with no clear D. The CDR3 is 12 amino acids. CDR1 LNHDA and CDR2 SQIVND come from the germline V gene (reference sequence). V lost 11 bases and J lost 5, with 10 bases in between. The CDR3 protein is CASRSDNSPLHF. CDR3 in DNA: TGTGCCTCTCGGTCTGATAATTCACCCCTCCACTTT.

On this clone: A much larger clone lies one base from this, so it may be a read error. Other DNA sequences in the same sample also yield this CDR3. The rearrangement links TRBV5-1 to TRBJ2-1, with 10 nucleotides matching TRBD2. J was trimmed by 3 bases and V by 2 bases; bases with no gene match: 2. CDR3 length: 15 residues. From germline, CDR1 is SGHRS and CDR2 YFSETQ. Here the CDR3 DNA reads TGCGCCAGCAGCTTAGCTAGCGGGGGCTACAATGAGCAGTTCTTC. Protein sequence: CASSLASGGYNEQFF.

The chain uses TRBV18 and TRBJ2-2; D is undetermined. The V gene's germline CDR1 is KGHSH and CDR2 LQKENI. The V end lost 1 base, the J end lost 7 bases, and 13 bases lay between the germline ends. The CDR3 has 15 residues. The CDR3 DNA is TGTGCCAGCTCACCACGAGATTCACTCTACGGGGAGCTGTTTTTT. Its protein is CASSPRDSLYGELFF.

There are a few counts of this clone. The chain joins TRBV25-1 to TRBJ2-7, with a tentative D call TRBD1 (5 bases). There are 12 residues in the CDR3. Looked up from germline, CDR1 is MGHDK and CDR2 is SYGVNS. V was trimmed by 8 bases and J by 0 bases, leaving 8 bases between them. For the CDR3, the DNA is TGTGCCAGCGCCAGGGCCTCCTACGAGCAGTACTTC. Translated, it gives CASARASYEQYF.

The chain carries TRBV4-1 and TRBJ2-3; D is perhaps TRBD2 (7 bases). Germline V lookup: CDR1 MGHRA, CDR2 YSYEKL. There are 15 residues in the CDR3. V lost 4 bases, J lost 1 base, and 12 bases lay in between. CDR3 sequence: CASSRGGLRTDTQYF. For the CDR3, the DNA is TGCGCCAGCAGCCGCGGGGGCTTACGCACAGATACGCAGTATTTT.

On this clone itself: No DNA is shown, since the ends of the CDR3 on it are uncertain; the CDR3 is the one TCRdb lists. The rearrangement links TRBV27 to TRBJ2-1; no check of the table's D call, TRBD2, against the DNA was made. Ends included, the CDR3 has 15 residues. From germline, CDR1 is MNHEY and CDR2 SMNVEV (reference sequence). The CDR3 loop reads CASSFGSGSPGPVVF.

V gene TRBV29-1 combines with J gene TRBJ2-1, with 16 bases fitting TRBD2. Per germline, CDR1 SQVTM and CDR2 ANQGSEA. The CDR3 runs to 17 residues. V dropped 7 bases and J dropped 0; count of bases not matched to a gene: 6. Here the CDR3 reads CSARGTSGRGSYNEQFF. The CDR3 coding sequence is TGCAGCGCACGCGGGACTAGCGGGAGGGGCTCCTACAATGAGCAGTTCTTC.

The chain couples TRBV28 to TRBJ2-1; the D is unclear. Looked up from germline, CDR1 is MDHEN and CDR2 is SYDVKM. The CDR3 runs 14 residues. Trimming removed 4 bases from V and 0 bases from J, with 7 bases in between. CDR3 coding DNA: TGTGCCAGCAGTTACATGAGCTCCTACAATGAGCAGTTCTTC. Translated: CASSYMSSYNEQFF. Complete variable domain (other parts from reference TRBV28 and TRBJ2-1): DVKVTQSSRYLVKRTGEKVFLECVQDMDHENMFWYRQDPGLGLRLIYFSYDVKMKEKGDIPEGYSVSREKKERFSLILESASTNQTSMYLCASSYMSSYNEQFFGPGTRLTVL.

V usage is TRBV28 and J usage is TRBJ2-7; TRBD2 aligns across 15 bases. CDR1 and CDR2 (germline): MDHEN, SYDVKM. Losses at the gene ends were 8 bases for V and 6 bases for J; bases not matched to a gene: 17. This CDR3 is 18 amino acids long. CDR3 in amino acids: CASPPPPGLAGGTGEQYF. In DNA, the CDR3 is TGTGCCAGCCCTCCACCTCCGGGACTAGCGGGAGGAACAGGCGAGCAGTACTTC.

V and J are TRBV9 and TRBJ2-2; 8 bases match TRBD2. Trimming cost V 0 bases and J 6 bases; bases outside gene matches: 7. Germline V gives CDR1 SGDLS, CDR2 YYNGEE. This CDR3 spans 16 amino acids. The CDR3 region has the DNA TGTGCCAGCAGCGTAGCCCCAGTAGCGGGATCCGGGGAGCTGTTTTTT. Amino acids: CASSVAPVAGSGELFF. Variable domain in full (rest from reference TRBV9 and TRBJ2-2): DSGVTQTPKHLITATGQRVTLRCSPRSGDLSVYWYQQSLDQGLQFLIQYYNGEERAKGNILERFSAQQFPDLHSELNLSSLELGDSALYFCASSVAPVAGSGELFFGEGSRLTVL.

The CDR3 DNA is TGTGCCAGCAGCTTGTTAACAGGGAATGAAAAACTGTTTTTT. Translating it yields CASSLLTGNEKLFF. The chain carries TRBV5-5 and TRBJ1-4; D might be TRBD1 (6 bases). The CDR3 has 14 residues. V was shortened by 1 base and J by 5 bases, with 9 bases between the two germline ends. Germline CDR1 SGHKS, CDR2 YYEKEE (reference sequence).

DNA for the CDR3: TGTGCCAGCAGCCACAATCTTATTATCGGCTATGAGCAGTTCTTC. It yields the protein CASSHNLIIGYEQFF. V gene TRBV28 combines with J gene TRBJ2-1; D gene unclear. Germline CDR1 is MDHEN and CDR2 is SYDVKM. The CDR3 has 15 amino acids. With 6 bases removed from V and 8 bases from J, the gap between germline ends came to 20 bases.

The V gene is TRBV29-1, the J gene TRBJ2-1; 9 bases are shared with TRBD2. This CDR3 is built from 16 residues. With 4 bases clipped from V and 4 bases from J, the junction kept 11 bases outside the gene matches. Germline CDR1 and CDR2: SQVTM and ANQGSEA. CDR3 nucleotide sequence: TGCAGCGTTGGACTAGCGGTGACGGGAGGGTACAATGAGCAGTTCTTC. It specifies CSVGLAVTGGYNEQFF.

This chain joins TRBV7-9 and TRBJ1-4; 9 bases agree with TRBD1. The V and J ends lost 1 base and 8 bases, in that order; junction bases with no gene match: 2. This CDR3 has 14 residues. Germline loops: CDR1 SEHNR, CDR2 FQNEAQ (reference sequence). The CDR3 nucleotides are TGTGCCAGCAGCTTAGGACAGGGGGTGGAAAAACTGTTTTTT. Its translation is CASSLGQGVEKLFF.

The chain links TRBV5-4 to TRBJ2-1; D remains unclear. This CDR3 contains 15 residues. V was clipped by 0 bases and J by 6 bases, with 13 bases between them. Germline loops: CDR1 SGHNT, CDR2 YYREEE (reference sequence). As DNA, the CDR3 is TGTGCCAGCAGCTTGGGGGTAGCAGCAACCAATGAGCAGTTCTTC. Its protein product is CASSLGVAATNEQFF.

The chain links TRBV28 to TRBJ1-1; a possible D gene is TRBD1 (5 bases). CDR1 is MDHEN, CDR2 SYDVKM, per germline. This CDR3 spans 11 amino acids. V was cut by 2 bases and J by 13 bases, with 11 bases left in between. The chain's CDR3 is CASSLPRQFFF. CDR3 DNA: TGTGCCAGCAGTTTACCCCGACAGTTTTTCTTT.

The table lists this clone with a few counts. The rearrangement uses TRBV28 and TRBJ1-5; the D is unclear. The germline V gene encodes CDR1 MDHEN and CDR2 SYDVKM. The length of the CDR3 is 13 residues. The ends were cut back, 0 bases at V and 3 bases at J, with 3 bases in the middle. CDR3 in DNA: TGTGCCAGCAGTTTATGGGCCAATCAGCCCCAGCATTTT. It is translated as CASSLWANQPQHF.

This chain links TRBV11-3 with TRBJ2-7, with a weak D call TRBD2 (5 bases). The CDR3 sequence is 12 residues long. In germline, CDR1 is SGHNT, CDR2 YENEEA. Deletions cut 6 bases from V and 3 bases from J, with 9 bases between. The CDR3 nucleotides read TGTGCCAGCAGTGGGAGTGACTACGAGCAGTACTTC. Translation: CASSGSDYEQYF. The full variable domain, rest sourced from reference TRBV11-3 and TRBJ2-7, is EAGVVQSPRYKIIEKKQPVAFWCNPISGHNTLYWYLQNLGQGPELLIRYENEEAVDDSQLPKDRFSAERLKGVDSTLKIQPAELGDSAVYLCASSGSDYEQYFGPGTRLTVT.

There are a few counts of this clone. The chain has TRBV6-1 and TRBJ1-5; no clear D gene. The V gene lost 1 base and the J gene lost 10 bases, with 17 bases spanning the gap. Looked up from germline, CDR1 is MNHNS and CDR2 is SASEGT. The CDR3 has 15 residues. The CDR3 bases are TGTGCCAGCAGTGAAGTTTGGGTAGGCGATCGACCCCAGCATTTT. This translates into CASSEVWVGDRPQHF.

The chain is built from TRBV7-2 and TRBJ1-1; D remains unclear. Germline V CDR1 and CDR2: SGHTA, FQGNSA. V shed 1 base and J shed 8 bases, with 11 bases lying between them. This CDR3 contains 13 residues. CDR3 amino acids: CASSLGGRREAFF. CDR3 DNA: TGTGCCAGCAGCTTAGGAGGCCGCAGGGAAGCTTTCTTT. Combining the CDR3 with reference TRBV7-2 and TRBJ1-1 gives the whole variable domain GAGVSQSPSNKVTEKGKDVELRCDPISGHTALYWYRQSLGQGLEFLIYFQGNSAPDKSGLPSDRFSAERTGGSVSTLTIQRTQQEDSAVYLCASSLGGRREAFFGQGTRLTVV.

CDR3: CASSRGDGWREQYF. CDR3 nucleotide sequence: TGTGCCAGCAGCAGAGGTGATGGGTGGAGGGAGCAGTACTTC. This chain links TRBV6-5 with TRBJ2-7, with a weak D call TRBD2 (5 bases). V dropped 6 bases and J dropped 7 bases, with 19 bases sitting between them. This CDR3 has 14 amino acids. The germline V gene encodes CDR1 MNHEY and CDR2 SVGAGI.